These 19 T cell receptor beta chains originate from one sample sequenced in a study of cytomegalovirus exposure and HLA in healthy donors. Researchers ran the PCR with 60 Vbeta and 13 Jbeta primers. Repertoires were generated with immunoSEQ multiplex PCR, while TCRdb's copy carries only in-frame clones and drops some. Its table lists 100,000 to 150,000 clones. The sample comprised PBMCs. The source of these receptors is a woman aged 40 to 50 in good health and CMV-seronegative.

This chain joins TRBV27 and TRBJ1-1, with no clear D. V was clipped by 2 bases and J by 0 bases, with 10 bases between them. CDR1 is MNHEY, CDR2 SMNVEV, per germline (reference sequence). The CDR3 is 15 amino acids. CDR3 coding DNA: TGTGCCAGCAGTTTAGGAGGCAGCTTGAACACTGAAGCTTTCTTT. Its protein is CASSLGGSLNTEAFF.

The chain recombines TRBV10-2 with TRBJ2-7; D uncertain. Germline V gene data show CDR1 as WSHSY and CDR2 as SAAADI. The length of the CDR3 is 13 residues. Trimming pared 2 bases from V and 0 bases from J, leaving 5 bases between. This CDR3 is CASSEGRSYEQYV. CDR3 nucleotides: TGCGCCAGCAGTGAGGGGCGCTCCTACGAGCAGTACGTC.

The chain carries TRBV7-9 and TRBJ1-2; unclear D gene. The CDR3 loop spans 15 amino acids. Germline CDR1 reads SEHNR; CDR2 reads FQNEAQ (reference sequence). The germline V and J ends were trimmed by 4 bases and 5 bases, with 17 bases remaining between them. The CDR3 region has the DNA TGTGCCAGCAGCTCCACGTGGAGGGCCCCTTATGGCTACACCTTC. This translates into CASSSTWRAPYGYTF.

The chain links TRBV11-1 to TRBJ1-1; 8 positions match TRBD1. The CDR3 is made up of 14 amino acids. V shed 7 bases and J 9 bases; nucleotides not matched to a gene: 13. Germline-derived CDR1 and CDR2 are SGHAT and FQDESV (reference sequence). The CDR3 is CASTSLSDRGKAFF. In nucleotides, the CDR3 is TGTGCCAGCACCTCACTTTCTGACAGGGGCAAAGCTTTCTTT.

Here the CDR3 DNA reads TGTGCCAGCAGCCGAGCCGGGACACTTAACACTGAAGCTTTCTTT. The encoded protein is CASSRAGTLNTEAFF. The chain uses TRBV11-2 and TRBJ1-1; a weak D match, TRBD1 (6 bases). Trimming cost V 5 bases and J 2 bases, with 15 bases left between them. CDR1 and CDR2 from the germline V gene are SGHAT and FQNNGV. This CDR3 spans 15 amino acids.

The V call is TRBV19, the J call TRBJ1-4; 7 nucleotides align to TRBD1. The germline CDR1 and CDR2 sequences are LNHDA and SQIVND (reference sequence). The CDR3 is made up of 14 amino acids. V gave up 4 bases and J gave up 8 bases; unmatched junction bases: 7. CDR3 DNA sequence: TGTGCCAGTAGTAGAACAGGGGATTGGGAAAAACTGTTTTTT. Encoded protein: CASSRTGDWEKLFF. Supplemented by reference TRBV19 and TRBJ1-4, the full variable domain reads DGGITQSPKYLFRKEGQNVTLSCEQNLNHDAMYWYRQDPGQGLRLIYYSQIVNDFQKGDIAEGYSVSREKKESFPLTVTSAQKNPTAFYLCASSRTGDWEKLFFGSGTQLSVL.

V and J are TRBV7-2 and TRBJ1-5; 7 nucleotides match TRBD1. The J call is doubtful: the DNA matches TRBJ2-3 better. CDR1 SGHTA and CDR2 FQGNSA come from the germline V gene. The CDR3 is 16 residues long. The CDR3 DNA reads as TGTGCCAGCAGCGAAGGCAGGCGAGGGGGCAATCAGCCCCAGTATTTT. Protein product: CASSEGRRGGNQPQYF.

The chain recombines TRBV19 with TRBJ2-7; TRBD1 matches at 8 bases. Germline CDR1 is LNHDA and CDR2 is SQIVND (reference sequence). The CDR3 runs to 14 residues. V lost 1 base and J lost 4; bases outside the gene matches: 3. The CDR3 nucleotides are TGTGCCAGTAGTATAGCCGGGACAGGATACGAGCAGTACTTC. Residues: CASSIAGTGYEQYF. Full variable domain (outside the CDR3, taken from reference TRBV19 and TRBJ2-7): DGGITQSPKYLFRKEGQNVTLSCEQNLNHDAMYWYRQDPGQGLRLIYYSQIVNDFQKGDIAEGYSVSREKKESFPLTVTSAQKNPTAFYLCASSIAGTGYEQYFGPGTRLTVT.

The chain links TRBV19 to TRBJ1-5; no firm D call. CDR1 is LNHDA, CDR2 SQIVND, per germline (reference sequence). Trimming pared 0 bases from V and 3 bases from J, leaving 9 bases between. The CDR3 sequence is 15 residues long. The CDR3 DNA is TGTGCCAGTAGTATAGATCGCAGGATCAATCAGCCCCAGCATTTT. Translation: CASSIDRRINQPQHF.

The V and J genes are TRBV9 and TRBJ1-1; 8 bases map to TRBD1. Per the germline V gene, CDR1 is SGDLS and CDR2 is YYNGEE. The V gene end was trimmed by 4 bases and the J gene end by 4 bases; junction bases not matched to a gene: 6. This CDR3 contains 14 residues. The chain's CDR3 is CASSTTGVSTEAFF. CDR3 DNA sequence: TGTGCCAGCAGCACGACAGGGGTTAGCACTGAAGCTTTCTTT.

The chain joins TRBV7-9 to TRBJ1-5, with D unresolved. Trimming removed 1 base at V and 5 bases at J, with 3 bases between. Germline V gives CDR1 SEHNR, CDR2 FQNEAQ (reference sequence). The CDR3 has 12 residues. CDR3 nucleotide sequence: TGTGCCAGCAGCTTAGTAGATCAGCCCCAGCATTTT. It specifies CASSLVDQPQHF.

The V gene is TRBV7-9, the J gene TRBJ2-7, with D tentatively TRBD1 (5 bases). The germline V gene encodes CDR1 SEHNR and CDR2 FQNEAQ (reference sequence). The length of the CDR3 is 12 residues. Trimming stripped 3 bases from V and 7 bases from J, with 10 bases between. In DNA, the CDR3 is TGTGCCAGCAGCTTCCTCAGGGCTGAGCAGTACGTC. Its protein is CASSFLRAEQYV.

This rearrangement joins TRBV6-4 to TRBJ2-2; D ambiguous. Germline V lookup: CDR1 MRHNA, CDR2 SNTAGT. This CDR3 region has 14 residues. Between the trimmed V and J ends, which lost 2 bases and 3 bases, there was a span of 7 bases. DNA for the CDR3: TGTGCCAGCAGTGACGGAGTCGACACCGGGGAGCTGTTTTTT. Its protein is CASSDGVDTGELFF.

V is TRBV5-8 and J is TRBJ2-7; 10 positions match TRBD1. The germline V gene encodes CDR1 SGHTS and CDR2 YDEGEE. The CDR3 runs to 14 residues. Unmatched junction bases numbered 2, after V lost 1 base and J lost 4 bases. DNA of the CDR3: TGTGCCAGCAGCTTGTGGGGACAGGGGTACGAGCAGTACGTC. Translated: CASSLWGQGYEQYV.

The CDR3 protein is CATSRDRGYEQYF. CDR3 DNA: TGTGCCACCAGCAGAGACAGGGGGTACGAGCAGTACTTC. The V call is TRBV15, the J call TRBJ2-7; 7 bases are shared with TRBD1. V was pared by 0 bases and J by 4 bases, with 0 bases of the junction left unmatched. This CDR3 comprises 13 residues. Per the germline V gene, CDR1 is LNHNV and CDR2 is YYDKDF (reference sequence).

The V gene is TRBV4-3, the J gene TRBJ2-1; 9 bases map to TRBD2. V lost 0 bases, J lost 14 bases, and 5 bases stayed unmatched. Germline values: CDR1 LGHNA, CDR2 YSLEER. The CDR3 sequence is 13 residues long. The CDR3 DNA is TGCGCCAGCAGCCAAGACACCCGACTAGCGGAGTTCTTC. Protein product: CASSQDTRLAEFF.

The V call is TRBV11-2, the J call TRBJ2-5, with 7 bases matching TRBD1. The CDR3 is 16 amino acids. The V gene's germline CDR1 is SGHAT and CDR2 FQNNGV. Trimming cost V 5 bases and J 3 bases; bases outside gene matches: 12. CDR3 coding DNA: TGTGCCAGCAGCCCACGACACAGGGGTCGGAAAGAGACCCAGTACTTC. Translating it yields CASSPRHRGRKETQYF.

The genes are TRBV29-1 and TRBJ1-2, with D possibly matching TRBD1 (6 bases). The germline V gene encodes CDR1 SQVTM and CDR2 ANQGSEA. V was clipped by 0 bases and J by 2 bases, with 13 bases between them. The CDR3 length is 15 residues. CDR3 in DNA: TGCAGCGTTGAAGATAGGGGACAAGGGAACTATGGCTACACCTTC. It is translated as CSVEDRGQGNYGYTF.

The chain is built from TRBV28 and TRBJ2-7; 9 positions match TRBD1. The CDR3 loop spans 16 amino acids. Germline V gives CDR1 MDHEN, CDR2 SYDVKM. V lost 5 bases to trimming and J lost 7 bases; unmatched junction nucleotides: 15. CDR3 in amino acids: CASSSPGTGKVSEQYV. For the CDR3, the DNA is TGTGCCAGCAGTAGCCCCGGGACAGGGAAAGTCTCAGAGCAGTACGTC.